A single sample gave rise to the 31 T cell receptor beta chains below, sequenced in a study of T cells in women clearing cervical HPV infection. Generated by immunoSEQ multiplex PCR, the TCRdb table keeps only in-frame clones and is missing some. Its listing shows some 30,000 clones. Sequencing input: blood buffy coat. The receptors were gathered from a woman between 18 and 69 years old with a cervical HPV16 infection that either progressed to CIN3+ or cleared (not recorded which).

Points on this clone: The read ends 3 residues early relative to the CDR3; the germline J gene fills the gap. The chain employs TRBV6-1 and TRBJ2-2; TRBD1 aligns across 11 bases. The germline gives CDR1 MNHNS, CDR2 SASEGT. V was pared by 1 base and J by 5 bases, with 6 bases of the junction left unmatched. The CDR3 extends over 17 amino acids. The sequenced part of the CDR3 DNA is TGTGCCAGCAGTGAAGGAGGACAGGGGGCGCGTACCGGGGAG. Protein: CASSEGGQGARTGE. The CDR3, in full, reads CASSEGGQGARTGELFF.

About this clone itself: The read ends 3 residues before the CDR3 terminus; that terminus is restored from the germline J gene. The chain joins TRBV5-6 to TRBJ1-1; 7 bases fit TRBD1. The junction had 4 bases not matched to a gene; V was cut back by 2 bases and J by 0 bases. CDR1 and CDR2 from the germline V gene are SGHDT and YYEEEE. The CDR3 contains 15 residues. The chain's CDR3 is CASSLRTGLNTEAFF. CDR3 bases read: TGTGCCAGCAGCTTAAGGACAGGTTTGAACACTGAA.

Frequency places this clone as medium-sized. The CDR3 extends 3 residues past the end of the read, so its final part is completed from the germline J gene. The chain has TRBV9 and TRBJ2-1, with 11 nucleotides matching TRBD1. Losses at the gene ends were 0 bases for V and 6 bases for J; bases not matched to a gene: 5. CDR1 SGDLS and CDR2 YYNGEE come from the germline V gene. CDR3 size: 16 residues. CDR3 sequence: CASSVEGGTGGNEQFF. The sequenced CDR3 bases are TGTGCCAGCAGCGTAGAAGGAGGGACAGGGGGCAATGAG.

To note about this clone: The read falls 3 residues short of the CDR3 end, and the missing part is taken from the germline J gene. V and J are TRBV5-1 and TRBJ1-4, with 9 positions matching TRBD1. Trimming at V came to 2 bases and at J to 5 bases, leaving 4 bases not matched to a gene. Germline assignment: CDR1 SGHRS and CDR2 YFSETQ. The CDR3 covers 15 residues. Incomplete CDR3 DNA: TGCGCCAGCAGCTTCACCGGGACAGGGAATGAAAAA. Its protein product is CASSFTGTGNEK. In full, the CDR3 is CASSFTGTGNEKLFF. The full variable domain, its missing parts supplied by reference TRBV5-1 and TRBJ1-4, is KAGVTQTPRYLIKTRGQQVTLSCSPISGHRSVSWYQQTPGQGLQFLFEYFSETQRNKGNFPGRFSGRQFSNSRSEMNVSTLELGDSALYLCASSFTGTGNEKLFFGSGTQLSVL.

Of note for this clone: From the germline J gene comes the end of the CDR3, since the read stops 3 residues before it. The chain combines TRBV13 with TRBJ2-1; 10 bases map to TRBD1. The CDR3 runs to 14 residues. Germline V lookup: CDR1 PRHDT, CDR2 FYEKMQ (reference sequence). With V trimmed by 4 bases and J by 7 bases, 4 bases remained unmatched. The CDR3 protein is CASSSPGQGNEQFF. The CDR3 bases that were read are TGTGCCAGCAGCTCTCCGGGACAGGGGAATGAG.

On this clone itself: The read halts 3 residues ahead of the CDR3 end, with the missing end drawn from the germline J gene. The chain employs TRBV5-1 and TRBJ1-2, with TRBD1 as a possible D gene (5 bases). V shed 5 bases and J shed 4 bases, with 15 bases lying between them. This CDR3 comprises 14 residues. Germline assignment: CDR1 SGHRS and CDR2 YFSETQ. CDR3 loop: CASRSTREGYGYTF. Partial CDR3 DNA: TGCGCCAGCAGGAGCACCAGGGAGGGCTATGGC.

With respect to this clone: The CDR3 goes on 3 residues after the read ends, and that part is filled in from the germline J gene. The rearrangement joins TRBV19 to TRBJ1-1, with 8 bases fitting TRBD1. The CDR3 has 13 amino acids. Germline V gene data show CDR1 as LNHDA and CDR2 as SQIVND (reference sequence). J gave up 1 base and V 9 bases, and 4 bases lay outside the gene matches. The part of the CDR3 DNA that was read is TGTGCCAGCTCGGGACAGGCGAACACTGAA. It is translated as CASSGQANTE. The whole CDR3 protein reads CASSGQANTEAFF.

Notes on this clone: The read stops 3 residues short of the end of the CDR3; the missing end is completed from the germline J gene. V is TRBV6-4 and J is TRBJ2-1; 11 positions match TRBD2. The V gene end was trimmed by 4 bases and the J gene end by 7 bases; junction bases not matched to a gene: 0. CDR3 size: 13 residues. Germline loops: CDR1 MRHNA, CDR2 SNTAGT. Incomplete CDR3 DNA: TGTGCCAGCAGTGGACTAGCGGGAAATGAG. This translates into CASSGLAGNE. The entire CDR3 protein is CASSGLAGNEQFF.

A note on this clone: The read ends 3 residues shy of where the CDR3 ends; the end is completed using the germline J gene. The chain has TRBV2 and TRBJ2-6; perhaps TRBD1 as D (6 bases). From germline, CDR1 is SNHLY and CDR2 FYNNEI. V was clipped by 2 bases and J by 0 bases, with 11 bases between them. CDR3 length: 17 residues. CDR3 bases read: TGTGCCAGCAGTGAACAGCAGGGGTTCTCTGGGGCCAACGTC. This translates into CASSEQQGFSGANV. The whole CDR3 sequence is CASSEQQGFSGANVLTF.

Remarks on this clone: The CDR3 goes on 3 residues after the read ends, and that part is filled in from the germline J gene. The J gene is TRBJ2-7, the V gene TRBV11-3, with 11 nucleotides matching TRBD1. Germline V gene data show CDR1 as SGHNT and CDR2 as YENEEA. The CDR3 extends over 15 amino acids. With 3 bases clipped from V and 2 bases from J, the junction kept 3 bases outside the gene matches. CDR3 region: CASSLAGQGAYEQYF. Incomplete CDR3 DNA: TGTGCCAGCAGCTTGGCGGGACAGGGGGCCTACGAG.

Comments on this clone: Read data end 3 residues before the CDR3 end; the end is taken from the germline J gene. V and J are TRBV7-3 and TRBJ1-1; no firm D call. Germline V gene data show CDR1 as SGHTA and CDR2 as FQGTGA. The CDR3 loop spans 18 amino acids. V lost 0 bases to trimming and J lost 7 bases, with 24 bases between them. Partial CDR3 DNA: TGTGCCAGCAGCTTAACCGGGTCCGCGGTCGGGCTCCGGGGTGAA. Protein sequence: CASSLTGSAVGLRGE. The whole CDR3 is CASSLTGSAVGLRGEAFF. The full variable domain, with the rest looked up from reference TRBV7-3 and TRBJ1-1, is GAGVSQTPSNKVTEKGKYVELRCDPISGHTALYWYRQSLGQGPEFLIYFQGTGAADDSGLPNDRFFAVRPEGSVSTLKIQRTERGDSAVYLCASSLTGSAVGLRGEAFFGQGTRLTVV.

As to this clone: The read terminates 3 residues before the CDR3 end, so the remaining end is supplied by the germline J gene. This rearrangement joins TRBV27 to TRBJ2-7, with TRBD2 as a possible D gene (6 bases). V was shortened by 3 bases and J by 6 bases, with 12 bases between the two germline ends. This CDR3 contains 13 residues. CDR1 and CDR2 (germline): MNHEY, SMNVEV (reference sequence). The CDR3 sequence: CASSFERGGEQYF. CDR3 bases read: TGTGCCAGCAGTTTCGAAAGGGGAGGCGAG.

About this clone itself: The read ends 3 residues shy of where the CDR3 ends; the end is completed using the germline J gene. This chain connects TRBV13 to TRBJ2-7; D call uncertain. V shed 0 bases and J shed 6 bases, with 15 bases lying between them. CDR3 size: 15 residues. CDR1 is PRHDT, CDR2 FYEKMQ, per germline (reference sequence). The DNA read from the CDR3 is TGTGCCAGCAGCTTAGGCAGGAACTCACTGGGCGAG. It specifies CASSLGRNSLGE. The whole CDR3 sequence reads CASSLGRNSLGEQYF.

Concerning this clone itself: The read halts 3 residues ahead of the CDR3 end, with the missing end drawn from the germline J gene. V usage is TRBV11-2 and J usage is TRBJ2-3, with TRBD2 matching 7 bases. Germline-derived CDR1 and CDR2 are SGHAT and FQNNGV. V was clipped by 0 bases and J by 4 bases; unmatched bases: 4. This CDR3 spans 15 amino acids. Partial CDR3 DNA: TGTGCCAGCAGCTTAGAAGCAGGGAGGGCAGATACG. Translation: CASSLEAGRADT. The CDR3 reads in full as CASSLEAGRADTQYF.

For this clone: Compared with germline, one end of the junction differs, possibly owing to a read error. The DNA read from the CDR3 is TGTGCCAGCAGCGCCGACAGGGGGCTGAATACTAAGGAAAAA. Protein product: CASSADRGLNTKEK. The entire CDR3 protein is CASSADRGLNTKEKLFF. This chain uses TRBV7-8 with TRBJ1-4; 10 bases match TRBD1. The CDR3 is cut off 3 residues early in the read; its end comes from the germline J gene. The CDR3 covers 17 residues. CDR1 and CDR2 (germline): SGHVS, FQNEAQ.

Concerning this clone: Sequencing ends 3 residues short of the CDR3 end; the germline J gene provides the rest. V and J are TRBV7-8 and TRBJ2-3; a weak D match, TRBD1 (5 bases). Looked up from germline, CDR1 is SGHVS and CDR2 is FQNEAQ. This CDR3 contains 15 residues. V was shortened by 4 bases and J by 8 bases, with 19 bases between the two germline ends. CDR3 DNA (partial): TGTGCCAGCAGCTCCCAAGGGGCGGTATGGGGTACG. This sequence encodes CASSSQGAVWGT. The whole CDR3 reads CASSSQGAVWGTQYF.

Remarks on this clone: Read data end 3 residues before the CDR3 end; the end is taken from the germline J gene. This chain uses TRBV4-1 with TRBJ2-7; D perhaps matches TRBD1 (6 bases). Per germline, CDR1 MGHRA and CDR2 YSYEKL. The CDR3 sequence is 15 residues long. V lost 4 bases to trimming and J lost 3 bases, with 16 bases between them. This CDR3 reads CASSPLRQGGYEQYF. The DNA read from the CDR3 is TGCGCCAGCAGCCCTCTCCGTCAAGGGGGCTACGAG.

The CDR3 spells CASSQGQGQETQYF. The sequenced part of the CDR3 DNA is TGTGCCAGCAGCCAGGGACAGGGCCAAGAGACC. The J gene is TRBJ2-5, the V gene TRBV5-6; 9 bases fit TRBD1. The read stops 3 residues short of the end of the CDR3; the missing end is completed from the germline J gene. In germline, CDR1 is SGHDT, CDR2 YYEEEE. The CDR3 is made up of 14 amino acids. Losses at the gene ends were 4 bases for V and 1 base for J; bases not matched to a gene: 2. The full variable domain, in which reference TRBV5-6 and TRBJ2-5 provide the parts outside the CDR3, is DAGVTQSPTHLIKTRGQQVTLRCSPKSGHDTVSWYQQALGQGPQFIFQYYEEEERQRGNFPDRFSGHQFPNYSSELNVNALLLGDSALYLCASSQGQGQETQYFGPGTRLLVL.

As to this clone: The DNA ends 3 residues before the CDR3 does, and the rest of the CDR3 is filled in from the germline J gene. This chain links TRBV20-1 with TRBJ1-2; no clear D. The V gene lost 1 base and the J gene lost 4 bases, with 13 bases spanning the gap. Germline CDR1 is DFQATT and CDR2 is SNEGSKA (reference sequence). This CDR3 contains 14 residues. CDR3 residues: CSARGQETVYGYTF. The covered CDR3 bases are TGCAGTGCTAGAGGGCAGGAAACTGTCTATGGC.

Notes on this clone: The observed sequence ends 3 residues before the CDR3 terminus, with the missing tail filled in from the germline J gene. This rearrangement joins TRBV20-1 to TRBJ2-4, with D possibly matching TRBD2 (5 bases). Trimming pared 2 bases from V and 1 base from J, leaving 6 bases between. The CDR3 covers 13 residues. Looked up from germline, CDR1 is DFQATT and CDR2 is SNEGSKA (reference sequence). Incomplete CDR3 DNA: TGCAGTGCTAGAACTAGTGCCAAAAACATT. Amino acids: CSARTSAKNI. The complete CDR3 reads CSARTSAKNIQYF.

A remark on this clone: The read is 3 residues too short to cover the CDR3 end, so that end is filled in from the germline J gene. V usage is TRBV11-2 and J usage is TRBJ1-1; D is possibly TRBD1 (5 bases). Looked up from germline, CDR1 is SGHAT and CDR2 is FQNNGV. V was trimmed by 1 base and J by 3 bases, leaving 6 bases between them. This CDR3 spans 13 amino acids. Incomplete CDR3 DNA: TGTGCCAGCAGCTTAGGAGGGGACACTGAA. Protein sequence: CASSLGGDTE. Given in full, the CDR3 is CASSLGGDTEAFF. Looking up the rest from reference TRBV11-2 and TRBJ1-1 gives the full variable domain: EAGVAQSPRYKIIEKRQSVAFWCNPISGHATLYWYQQILGQGPKLLIQFQNNGVVDDSQLPKDRFSAERLKGVDSTLKIQPAKLEDSAVYLCASSLGGDTEAFFGQGTRLTVV.

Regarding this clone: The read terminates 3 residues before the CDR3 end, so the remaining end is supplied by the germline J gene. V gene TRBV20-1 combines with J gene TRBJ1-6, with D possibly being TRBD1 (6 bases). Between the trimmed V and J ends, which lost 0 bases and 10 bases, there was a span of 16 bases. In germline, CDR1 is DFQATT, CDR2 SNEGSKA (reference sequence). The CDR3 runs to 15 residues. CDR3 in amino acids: CSARDPAGGGSPLHF. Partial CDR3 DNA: TGCAGTGCTAGAGATCCCGCGGGGGGCGGATCACCC.

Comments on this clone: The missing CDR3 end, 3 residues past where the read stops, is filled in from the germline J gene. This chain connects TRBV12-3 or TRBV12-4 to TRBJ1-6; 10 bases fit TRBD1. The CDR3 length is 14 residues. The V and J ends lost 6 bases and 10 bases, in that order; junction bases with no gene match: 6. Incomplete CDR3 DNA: TGTGCCAGCAGAACCGGGACAGGGGAATCACCC. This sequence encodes CASRTGTGESP. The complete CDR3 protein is CASRTGTGESPLHF.

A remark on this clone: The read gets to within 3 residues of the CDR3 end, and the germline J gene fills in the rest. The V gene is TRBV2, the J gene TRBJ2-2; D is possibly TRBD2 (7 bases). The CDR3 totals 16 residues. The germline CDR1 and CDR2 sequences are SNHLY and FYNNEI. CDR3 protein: CASSGGGAAYNSPLFF. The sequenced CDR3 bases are TGTGCCAGCAGTGGAGGGGGGGCCGCGTATAATTCACCG.

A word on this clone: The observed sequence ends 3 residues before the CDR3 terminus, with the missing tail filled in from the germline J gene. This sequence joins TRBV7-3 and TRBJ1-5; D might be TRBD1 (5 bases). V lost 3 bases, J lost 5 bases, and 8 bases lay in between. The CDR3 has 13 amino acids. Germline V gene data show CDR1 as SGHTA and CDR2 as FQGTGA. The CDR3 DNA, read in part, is TGTGCCAGCAGCTTGGGACTCCATCAGCCC. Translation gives CASSLGLHQP. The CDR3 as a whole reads CASSLGLHQPQHF.

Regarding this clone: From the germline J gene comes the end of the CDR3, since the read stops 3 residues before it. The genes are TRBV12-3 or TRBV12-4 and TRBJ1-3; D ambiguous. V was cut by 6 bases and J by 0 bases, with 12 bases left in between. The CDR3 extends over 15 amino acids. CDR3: CASRFPRHSGNTIYF. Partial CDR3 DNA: TGTGCCAGCAGGTTCCCCAGGCACTCTGGAAACACC.

CDR3 amino acids: CASSERTSGGQETQYF. Partial CDR3 DNA: TGTGCCAGCAGCGAGCGGACTAGCGGGGGCCAAGAGACC. The J gene is TRBJ2-5, the V gene TRBV9, with 13 bases fitting TRBD2. The read gets to within 3 residues of the CDR3 end, and the germline J gene fills in the rest. Looked up from germline, CDR1 is SGDLS and CDR2 is YYNGEE. Losses at the gene ends were 3 bases for V and 1 base for J; bases not matched to a gene: 3. This CDR3 is built from 16 residues.

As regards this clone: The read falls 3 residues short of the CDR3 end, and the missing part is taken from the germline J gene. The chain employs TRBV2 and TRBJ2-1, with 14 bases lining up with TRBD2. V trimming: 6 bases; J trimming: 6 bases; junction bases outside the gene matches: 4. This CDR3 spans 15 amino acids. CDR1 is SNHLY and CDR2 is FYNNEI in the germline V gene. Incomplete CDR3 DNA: TGTGCCAGCAGGGGCGGACTAGCGGGGGGCAATGAG. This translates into CASRGGLAGGNE. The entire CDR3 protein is CASRGGLAGGNEQFF.

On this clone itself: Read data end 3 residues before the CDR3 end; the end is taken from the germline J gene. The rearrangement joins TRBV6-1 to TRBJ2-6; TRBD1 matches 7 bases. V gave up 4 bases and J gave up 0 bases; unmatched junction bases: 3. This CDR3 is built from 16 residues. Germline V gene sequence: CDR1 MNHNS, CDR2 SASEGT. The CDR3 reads CASSAGTASGANVLTF. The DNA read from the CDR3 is TGTGCCAGCAGTGCCGGGACAGCCTCTGGGGCCAACGTC.

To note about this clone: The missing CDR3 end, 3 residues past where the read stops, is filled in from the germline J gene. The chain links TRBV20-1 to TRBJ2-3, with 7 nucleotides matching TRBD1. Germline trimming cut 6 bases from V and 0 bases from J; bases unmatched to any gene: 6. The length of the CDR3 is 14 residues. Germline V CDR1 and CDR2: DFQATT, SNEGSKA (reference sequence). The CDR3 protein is CSARDSSSTDTQYF. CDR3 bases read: TGCAGTGCACGGGACAGCTCTAGCACAGATACG.

This CDR3 is CAWSTETTPGQGKEGQYF. The CDR3 bases that were read are TGTGCCTGGAGTACCGAGACCACTCCGGGACAGGGTAAGGAAGGT. This chain connects TRBV30 to TRBJ2-4, with 9 nucleotides matching TRBD1. The DNA ends 3 residues before the CDR3 does, and the rest of the CDR3 is filled in from the germline J gene. Germline V gives CDR1 GTSNPN, CDR2 SVGIG (reference sequence). This CDR3 region has 18 residues.